This T cell receptor beta chain was recovered during a study of blood T cell repertoires in COVID-19. Turning to the study itself: Collection of acute and convalescent COVID-19 samples took place in the United States, Italy and Spain. T cells, B-cell-depleted T cells, or PBMCs provided the cDNA or gDNA that served as material.

Those enrolled in Seattle joined during active infection and were followed longitudinally afterward. V lost 5 bases and J lost 8; bases outside the gene matches: 8. The CDR3 length is 15 residues. Germline CDR1 is SEHNR and CDR2 is FQNEAQ (reference sequence). The count of this clone is one. TCRdb keeps only in-frame clones here, not all; method: immunoSEQ multiplex PCR. The sample holds about 120,000 clones; around 89% are singletons and the top ten take 3.8%. The gene calls are TRBV7-9 and TRBJ2-1, with 11 bases identical to TRBD2. This TCR came from an older woman with COVID-19, enrolled during active disease. What was sequenced was peripheral blood. CDR3 region: CASSRSGGAWDEQFF. CDR3 DNA sequence: TGTGCCAGCAGCCGTAGCGGGGGGGCCTGGGATGAGCAGTTCTTC.